This T cell receptor (beta chain) is drawn from a study of cytomegalovirus exposure and HLA in healthy donors. Study in general: Within the Caucasian-associated ancestry cluster were approximately 77% of the approximately 370 genotyped donors. Study-wide results and caveats: Data from an earlier analysis indicated that most TCR beta V segments were productive either about 87% or about 30% of the time. The dataset shows that most TCR sequences were rare, while some public TCRs occurred in many donors.

Comments on this clone: The antigen remains unidentified.

The PCR made use of 60 Vbeta and 13 Jbeta primers. Clones were sequenced by immunoSEQ multiplex PCR, and TCRdb holds only the in-frame ones, with some missing. The data hold approximately 150,000 clones, with 60% to 85% observed a single time. This TCR came from a man in his forties in good health and CMV-seronegative. The sample taken for sequencing was PBMCs.

CDR3 residues: CASSPRLAGSMGDTQYF. For the CDR3, the DNA is TGTGCCAGCAGCCCCAGACTAGCTGGGAGCATGGGGGATACGCAGTATTTT. V usage is TRBV7-2 and J usage is TRBJ2-3, with 7 bases that match TRBD2. Trimming at V came to 5 bases and at J to 6 bases, leaving 17 bases not matched to a gene. Germline values: CDR1 SGHTA, CDR2 FQGNSA. The CDR3 consists of 17 residues.